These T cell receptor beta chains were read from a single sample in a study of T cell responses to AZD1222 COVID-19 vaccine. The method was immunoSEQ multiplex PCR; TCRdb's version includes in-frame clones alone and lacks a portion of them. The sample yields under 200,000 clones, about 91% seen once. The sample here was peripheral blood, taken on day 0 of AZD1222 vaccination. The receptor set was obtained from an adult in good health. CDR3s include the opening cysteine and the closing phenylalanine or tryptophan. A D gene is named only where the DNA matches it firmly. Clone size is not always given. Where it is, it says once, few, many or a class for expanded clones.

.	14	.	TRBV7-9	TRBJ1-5	CASSLLGSNQPQHF	TGTGCCAGCAGCTTACTGGGTAGCAATCAGCCCCAGCATTTT
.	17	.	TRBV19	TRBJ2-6	CASSTIAKTSGANVLTF	TGTGCCAGTAGTACAATAGCGAAAACCTCTGGGGCCAACGTCCTGACTTTC
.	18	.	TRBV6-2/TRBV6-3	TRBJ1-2	CASSNLFKEGLRGYGYTF	TGTGCCAGCAGTAACCTCTTCAAGGAGGGGCTCAGGGGATACGGCTACACCTTC
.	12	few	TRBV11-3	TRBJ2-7	CASSLDSGEQYF	TGTGCCAGCAGCCTTGACAGCGGCGAGCAGTACTTC
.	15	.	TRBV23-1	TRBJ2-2	CASSLRAGCTGELFF	TGCGCCAGCAGTCTCCGTGCAGGGTGTACCGGGGAGCTGTTTTTT
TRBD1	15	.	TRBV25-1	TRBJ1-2	CASSETTGLGYGYTF	TGTGCCAGCAGTGAAACGACAGGGCTAGGCTATGGCTACACCTTC
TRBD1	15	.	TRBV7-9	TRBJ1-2	CASSPSRTGDYGYTF	TGTGCCAGCAGCCCTAGCCGGACAGGGGATTATGGCTACACCTTC
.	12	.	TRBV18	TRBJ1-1	CASSPSSTEAFF	TGTGCCAGCTCACCTTCGTCCACTGAAGCTTTCTTT
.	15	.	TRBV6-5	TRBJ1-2	CASSYGVGFYYGYTF	TGTGCCAGCAGTTACGGTGTGGGCTTCTACTATGGCTACACCTTC
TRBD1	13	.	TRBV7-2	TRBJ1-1	CASSYGTATEAFF	TGTGCCAGCAGCTACGGGACAGCCACTGAAGCTTTCTTT
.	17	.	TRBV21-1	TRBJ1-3	CANKGTPTWASGNTIYF	.
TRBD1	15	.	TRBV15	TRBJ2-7	CATSRADRASYEQYF	TGTGCCACCAGCAGAGCGGACAGGGCCTCCTACGAGCAGTACTTC
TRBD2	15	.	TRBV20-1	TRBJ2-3	CSASRPSGSADTQYF	TGCAGTGCTAGTAGGCCTAGCGGGAGTGCAGATACGCAGTATTTT
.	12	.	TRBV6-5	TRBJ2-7	CASNPPAYEQYF	TGTGCCAGCAACCCCCCAGCCTACGAGCAGTACTTC
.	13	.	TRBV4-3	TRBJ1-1	CASSQDLNTEAFF	TGCGCCAGCAGCCAAGATTTGAACACTGAAGCTTTCTTT
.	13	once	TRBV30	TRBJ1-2	CAWSVGGELGYTF	TGTGCCTGGAGTGTCGGGGGAGAACTCGGCTACACCTTC
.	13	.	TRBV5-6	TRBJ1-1	CASSDTRDTEAFF	TGTGCCAGCAGCGACACTAGGGACACTGAAGCTTTCTTT
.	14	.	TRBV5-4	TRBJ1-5	CASSLKGSRGPQHF	TGTGCCAGCAGCTTGAAAGGGTCCCGGGGGCCCCAGCATTTT
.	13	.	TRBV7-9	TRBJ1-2	CASSLVDGDGYTF	TGTGCCAGCAGCTTAGTAGATGGGGATGGCTACACCTTC
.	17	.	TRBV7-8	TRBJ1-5	CASSVDYRELSNQPQHF	TGTGCCAGCAGCGTGGACTACAGGGAATTGAGCAATCAGCCCCAGCATTTT
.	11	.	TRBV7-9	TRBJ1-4	CASSSEKKLFF	TGTGCCAGCAGCTCAGAGAAAAAACTGTTTTTT
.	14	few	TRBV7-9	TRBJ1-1	CASSLIFRNTEAFF	TGTGCCAGCAGCTTAATTTTTCGGAACACTGAAGCTTTCTTT
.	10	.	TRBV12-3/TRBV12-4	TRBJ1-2	CASSLNGYTF	TGTGCCAGCAGTTTAAATGGCTACACCTTC
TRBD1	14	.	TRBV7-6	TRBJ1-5	CASSLSGGGQPQHF	TGTGCCAGCAGCTTATCAGGGGGCGGACAGCCCCAGCATTTT
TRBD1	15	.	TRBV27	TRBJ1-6	CASRLKGQTHSPLHF	TGTGCCAGCAGACTGAAGGGACAGACTCATTCACCCCTCCACTTT
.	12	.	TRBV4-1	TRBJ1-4	CASSQVREKLFF	TGCGCCAGCAGCCAAGTTAGGGAAAAACTGTTTTTT
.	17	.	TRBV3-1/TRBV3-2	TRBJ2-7	CASSRSMRAGTAHEQYF	TGTGCCAGCAGCCGATCCATGAGGGCAGGGACCGCCCACGAGCAGTACTTC
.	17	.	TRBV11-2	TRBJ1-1	CASSFWEAKGTSTEAFF	TGTGCCAGCAGCTTTTGGGAAGCGAAGGGGACGAGCACTGAAGCTTTCTTT
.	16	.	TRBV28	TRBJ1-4	CASSLLARAANEKLFF	TGTGCCAGCAGTTTATTGGCCCGGGCAGCTAATGAAAAACTGTTTTTT
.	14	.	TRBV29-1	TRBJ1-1	CSVCFTKGDTEAFF	TGCAGCGTCTGCTTTACTAAAGGGGACACTGAAGCTTTCTTT
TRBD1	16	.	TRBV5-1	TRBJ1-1	CASSRGTGGEGTEAFF	TGCGCCAGCAGCCGAGGGACAGGGGGCGAGGGGACTGAAGCTTTCTTT